This TCR beta chain derives from a study of T cell responses to AZD1222 COVID-19 vaccine. Looking at the study overall: Researchers grouped second doses given at about 4 or about 12 weeks into one pool.

Measured with immunoSEQ multiplex PCR; TCRdb has only the in-frame clones, and not every one. Altogether 95,000 to 100,000 clones are present, 70% to 90% being singletons, with the ten largest covering approximately 1.3%. Germline loops: CDR1 MNHEY, CDR2 SMNVEV (reference sequence). V lost 4 bases and J 3 bases, leaving 7 bases between the germline ends. The CDR3 contains 13 residues. This clone was detected only a few times. The receptor was isolated from an adult in good health. V and J are TRBV27 and TRBJ1-3, with D hard to call. Sequenced material: peripheral blood, taken on day 0 of AZD1222 vaccination. The chain's CDR3 is CASSSQFGNTIYF. In nucleotides, the CDR3 is TGTGCCAGCAGTTCACAGTTTGGAAACACCATATATTTT.